This T cell receptor beta chain was captured in a study of shared clonotypes between healthy human individuals. Looking at the study overall: Three CD4 naive, three CD4 memory, two CD8 naive and one CD8 memory plate were used per donor.

Using immunoSEQ multiplex PCR, the repertoire was profiled, and TCRdb retains in-frame clones only, with some absent. The data contain over 2 million clones, about 90% of them seen just once; the ten biggest clones take up approximately 0.41%. Recent acute infections and vaccinations were absent in the healthy HIV-negative adult donors. The V gene's germline CDR1 is SGHTA and CDR2 FQGNSA. The CDR3 loop spans 14 amino acids. The V gene lost 3 bases and the J gene lost 2 bases, with 11 bases spanning the gap. Comment on this clone: Antigen: not known. In the same sample, other DNA sequences code for this CDR3.

Whole-study findings and limits: Clonotype sharing among donors was thought likely to change with sequencing depth.

Sequences were obtained from naive CD4+ T cells from PBMCs. Subset in this sample: CD45RA+ positively selected. The TCR sequence derives from a young man in good health. Some clones in this sample may be carry-over from other donors' samples. The rearrangement uses TRBV7-2 and TRBJ2-7, with D tentatively TRBD1 or TRBD2 (5 bases each). The CDR3 protein is CASSFGTGTYEQYF. The CDR3 nucleotides are TGTGCCAGCAGCTTCGGGACCGGTACCTACGAGCAGTACTTC.